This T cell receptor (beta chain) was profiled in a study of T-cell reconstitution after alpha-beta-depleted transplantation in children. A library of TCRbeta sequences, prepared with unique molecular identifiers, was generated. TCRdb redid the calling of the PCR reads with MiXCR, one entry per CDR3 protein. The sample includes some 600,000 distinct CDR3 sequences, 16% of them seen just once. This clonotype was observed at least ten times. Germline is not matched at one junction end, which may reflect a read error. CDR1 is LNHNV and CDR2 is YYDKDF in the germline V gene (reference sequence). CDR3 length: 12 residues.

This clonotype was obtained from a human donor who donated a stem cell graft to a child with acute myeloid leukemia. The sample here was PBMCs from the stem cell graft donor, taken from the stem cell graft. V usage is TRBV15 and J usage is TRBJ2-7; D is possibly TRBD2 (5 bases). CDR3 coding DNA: TGTGCCACCAGCAGAGATTGGGGAACGCGGGACTTC. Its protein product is CATSRDWGTRDF. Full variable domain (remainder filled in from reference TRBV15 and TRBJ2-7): DAMVIQNPRYQVTQFGKPVTLSCSQTLNHNVMYWYQQKSSQAPKLLFHYYDKDFNNEADTPDNFQSRRPNTSFCFLDIRSPGLGDTAMYLCATSRDWGTRDFGPGTRLTVT.